The 10 T cell receptor beta chains below come from one sample, sequenced in a study of blood T cell repertoires in COVID-19. Method: immunoSEQ multiplex PCR; TCRdb's copy keeps in-frame clones and lacks some. Of roughly 200,000 clones listed, 86% are singletons. The sample taken for sequencing was peripheral blood. These receptors came from an elderly man with acute or convalescent COVID-19.

The V call is TRBV19, the J call TRBJ2-3; 9 bases line up with TRBD1. The CDR3 extends over 18 amino acids. The J segment lost 3 bases and the V segment lost 3 bases, leaving 13 bases of the junction unmatched. Per germline, CDR1 LNHDA and CDR2 SQIVND (reference sequence). CDR3 coding DNA: TGTGCCAGTAGTATGGGGGGGTCCGGGACAGGGTGGACAGATACGCAGTATTTT. Protein sequence: CASSMGGSGTGWTDTQYF.

This chain uses TRBV19 with TRBJ2-2; a weak D match, TRBD2 (6 bases). V was pared by 2 bases and J by 5 bases, with 12 bases between. The CDR3 length is 15 residues. CDR1 is LNHDA, CDR2 SQIVND, per germline (reference sequence). CDR3 amino acids: CASSIYRRETGELFF. DNA for the CDR3: TGTGCCAGTAGTATATACAGGAGGGAAACCGGGGAGCTGTTTTTT.

The V gene is TRBV28, the J gene TRBJ1-2; TRBD1 agrees at 7 bases. Germline assignment: CDR1 MDHEN and CDR2 SYDVKM. With 3 bases clipped from V and 5 bases from J, the junction kept 15 bases outside the gene matches. The CDR3 spans 17 residues. The CDR3 protein is CASSFSDRALKGYGYTF. CDR3 bases: TGTGCCAGCAGTTTCTCCGACAGGGCCCTTAAAGGGTATGGCTACACCTTC.

The CDR3 region has the DNA TGTGCCATACTTTACGGGACAAGTTACGAGCAGTACTTC. Protein: CAILYGTSYEQYF. The J gene is TRBJ2-7, the V gene TRBV6-5, with D possibly TRBD1 on 6 matching bases. The CDR3 extends over 13 amino acids. Trimming cost V 10 bases and J 4 bases, with 17 bases left between them. The germline CDR1 and CDR2 sequences are MNHEY and SVGAGI.

V usage is TRBV19 and J usage is TRBJ1-2, with D tentatively TRBD1 (6 bases). Germline assignment: CDR1 LNHDA and CDR2 SQIVND (reference sequence). This CDR3 has 16 residues. The ends were cut back, 4 bases at V and 8 bases at J, with 23 bases in the middle. CDR3 region: CASSTVSGAPEKGYTF. For the CDR3, the DNA is TGTGCCAGTAGTACCGTTTCAGGGGCGCCGGAGAAAGGCTACACCTTC. The full variable domain, in which reference TRBV19 and TRBJ1-2 provide the parts outside the CDR3, is DGGITQSPKYLFRKEGQNVTLSCEQNLNHDAMYWYRQDPGQGLRLIYYSQIVNDFQKGDIAEGYSVSREKKESFPLTVTSAQKNPTAFYLCASSTVSGAPEKGYTFGSGTRLTVV.

Only a few counts were recorded for this clone. The chain employs TRBV4-1 and TRBJ1-2; D call uncertain. The CDR3 is 13 amino acids. V lost 1 base to trimming and J lost 4 bases, with 7 bases between them. The germline V gene encodes CDR1 MGHRA and CDR2 YSYEKL. DNA of the CDR3: TGCGCCAGCAGCCAAGCTCCGTCCTATGGCTACACCTTC. Protein sequence: CASSQAPSYGYTF.

This chain connects TRBV7-2 to TRBJ2-1; 11 nucleotides line up with TRBD2. V gave up 5 bases and J gave up 13 bases; unmatched junction bases: 7. The CDR3 loop spans 13 amino acids. Germline loops: CDR1 SGHTA, CDR2 FQGNSA. Written as DNA, the CDR3 is TGTGCCAGCAGCCTGGGACTAGCGGCGCAACAGTTCTTC. The encoded protein is CASSLGLAAQQFF.

V usage is TRBV6-5 and J usage is TRBJ2-7, with 7 bases matching TRBD1. Germline CDR1 MNHEY, CDR2 SVGAGI. The junction had 10 bases not matched to a gene; V was cut back by 6 bases and J by 5 bases. The CDR3 consists of 14 residues. CDR3 residues: CASRRTGNGDEQYV. CDR3 coding DNA: TGTGCCAGCAGGAGGACAGGTAATGGTGACGAGCAGTACGTC.

This clone has more than one count but fewer than ten. The genes are TRBV27 and TRBJ2-2; D may be TRBD2 (7 bases). V was shortened by 3 bases and J by 4 bases, with 12 bases between the two germline ends. The germline CDR1 and CDR2 sequences are MNHEY and SMNVEV (reference sequence). This CDR3 is 15 amino acids long. The CDR3 DNA follows: TGTGCCAGCAGTTTCTGGAGGGGGGGCACCGGGGAGCTGTTTTTT. It is translated as CASSFWRGGTGELFF.

The chain is built from TRBV5-1 and TRBJ2-2, with D hard to call. V was cut by 6 bases and J by 6 bases, with 12 bases left in between. The CDR3 extends over 13 amino acids. The V gene's germline CDR1 is SGHRS and CDR2 YFSETQ. CDR3 region: CASTFDNSGELFF. The CDR3 DNA sequence: TGCGCCAGCACATTTGACAATTCCGGGGAGCTGTTTTTT.